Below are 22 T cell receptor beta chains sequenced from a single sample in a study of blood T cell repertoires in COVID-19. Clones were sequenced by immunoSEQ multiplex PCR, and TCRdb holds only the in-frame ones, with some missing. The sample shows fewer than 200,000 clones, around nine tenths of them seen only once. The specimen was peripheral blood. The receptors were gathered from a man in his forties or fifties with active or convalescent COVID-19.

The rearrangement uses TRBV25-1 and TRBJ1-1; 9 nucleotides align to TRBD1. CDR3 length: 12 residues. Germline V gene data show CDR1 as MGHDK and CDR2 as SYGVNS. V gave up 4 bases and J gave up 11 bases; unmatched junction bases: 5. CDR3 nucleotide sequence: TGTGCCAGCAGTGCGAGACAGGGGGAGGCTTTCTTT. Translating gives CASSARQGEAFF.

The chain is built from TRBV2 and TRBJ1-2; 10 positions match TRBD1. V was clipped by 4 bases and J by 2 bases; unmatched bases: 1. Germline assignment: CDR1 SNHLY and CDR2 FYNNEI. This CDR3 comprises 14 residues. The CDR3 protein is CASSVGQGNYGYTF. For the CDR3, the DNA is TGTGCCAGCAGTGTGGGACAGGGGAACTATGGCTACACCTTC. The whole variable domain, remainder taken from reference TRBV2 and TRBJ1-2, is EPEVTQTPSHQVTQMGQEVILRCVPISNHLYFYWYRQILGQKVEFLVSFYNNEISEKSEIFDDQFSVERPDGSNFTLKIRSTKLEDSAMYFCASSVGQGNYGYTFGSGTRLTVV.

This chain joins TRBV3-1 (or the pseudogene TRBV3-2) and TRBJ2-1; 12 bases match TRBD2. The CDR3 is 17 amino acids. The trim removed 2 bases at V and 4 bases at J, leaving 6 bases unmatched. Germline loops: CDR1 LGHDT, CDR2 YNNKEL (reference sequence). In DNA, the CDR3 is TGTGCCAGCAGCCAAAGGATGGGACTAGCGGGTTACAATGAGCAGTTCTTC. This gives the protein CASSQRMGLAGYNEQFF.

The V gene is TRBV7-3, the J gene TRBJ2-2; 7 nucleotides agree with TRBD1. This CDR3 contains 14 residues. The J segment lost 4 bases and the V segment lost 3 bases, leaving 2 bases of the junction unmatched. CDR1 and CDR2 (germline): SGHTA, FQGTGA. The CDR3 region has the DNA TGTGCCAGCAGCTTGGGACAGTCCACCGGGGAGCTGTTTTTT. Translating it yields CASSLGQSTGELFF.

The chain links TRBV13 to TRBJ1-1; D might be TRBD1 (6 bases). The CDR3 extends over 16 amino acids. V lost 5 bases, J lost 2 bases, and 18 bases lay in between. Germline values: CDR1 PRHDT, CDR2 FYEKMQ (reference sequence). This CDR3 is CASSTYTGHFNTEAFF. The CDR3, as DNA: TGTGCCAGCAGCACCTATACGGGACACTTTAACACTGAAGCTTTCTTT.

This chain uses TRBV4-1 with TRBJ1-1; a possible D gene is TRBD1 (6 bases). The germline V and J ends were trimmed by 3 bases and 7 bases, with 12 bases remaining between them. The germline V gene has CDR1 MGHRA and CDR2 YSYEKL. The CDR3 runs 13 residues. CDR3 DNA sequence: TGCGCCAGCAGCCAGGACAGCCGCAATGAAGCTTTCTTT. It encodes CASSQDSRNEAFF.

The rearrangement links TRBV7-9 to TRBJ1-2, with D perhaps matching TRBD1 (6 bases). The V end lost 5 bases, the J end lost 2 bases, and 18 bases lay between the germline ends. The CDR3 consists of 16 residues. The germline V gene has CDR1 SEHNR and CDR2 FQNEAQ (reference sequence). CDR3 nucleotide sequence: TGTGCCAGCAGCCGTATTACCACAGGGACCAACTATGGCTACACCTTC. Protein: CASSRITTGTNYGYTF.

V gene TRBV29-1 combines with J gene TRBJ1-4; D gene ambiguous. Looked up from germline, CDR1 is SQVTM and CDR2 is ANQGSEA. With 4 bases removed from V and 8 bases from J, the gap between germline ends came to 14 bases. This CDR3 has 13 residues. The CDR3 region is CSVGERVREKLFF. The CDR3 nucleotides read TGCAGCGTTGGGGAGAGGGTACGGGAAAAACTGTTTTTT. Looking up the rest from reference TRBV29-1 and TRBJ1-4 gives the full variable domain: SAVISQKPSRDICQRGTSLTIQCQVDSQVTMMFWYRQQPGQSLTLIATANQGSEATYESGFVIDKFPISRPNLTFSTLTVSNMSPEDSSIYLCSVGERVREKLFFGSGTQLSVL.

This CDR3 reads CAWSRGGEADTQYF. In DNA form, the CDR3 reads TGTGCCTGGAGTCGCGGGGGGGAGGCAGATACGCAGTATTTT. The J gene is TRBJ2-3, the V gene TRBV30; 9 nucleotides line up with TRBD2. This CDR3 is 14 amino acids long. The V gene's germline CDR1 is GTSNPN and CDR2 SVGIG (reference sequence). V lost 2 bases to trimming and J lost 4 bases; unmatched junction nucleotides: 4.

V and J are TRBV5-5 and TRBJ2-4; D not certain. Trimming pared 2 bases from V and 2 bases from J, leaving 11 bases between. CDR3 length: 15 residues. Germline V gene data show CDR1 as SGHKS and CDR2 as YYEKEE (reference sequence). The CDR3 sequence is CASSFYPTPKNIQYF. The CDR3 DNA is TGTGCCAGCAGCTTCTACCCCACGCCCAAAAACATTCAGTACTTC.

The CDR3: CASSLGPPSSGNTIYF. DNA of the CDR3: TGTGCCAGCTCACTTGGGCCTCCAAGCTCTGGAAACACCATATATTTT. The J gene is TRBJ1-3, the V gene TRBV18, with unresolved D. The CDR3 is 16 residues long. CDR1 KGHSH and CDR2 LQKENI come from the germline V gene. Trimming stripped 4 bases from V and 0 bases from J, with 13 bases between.

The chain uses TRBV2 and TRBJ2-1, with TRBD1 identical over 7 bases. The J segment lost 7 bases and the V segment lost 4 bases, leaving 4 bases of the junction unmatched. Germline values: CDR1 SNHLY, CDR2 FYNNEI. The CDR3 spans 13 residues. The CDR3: CASSALTGNEQFF. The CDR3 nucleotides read TGTGCCAGCAGTGCTCTGACAGGGAATGAGCAGTTCTTC.

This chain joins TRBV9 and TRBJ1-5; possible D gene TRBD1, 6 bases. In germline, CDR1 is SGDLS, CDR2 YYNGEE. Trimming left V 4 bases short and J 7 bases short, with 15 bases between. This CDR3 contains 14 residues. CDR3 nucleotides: TGTGCCAGCAGCCCAACAGGGATGTGGCAGCCCCAGCATTTT. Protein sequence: CASSPTGMWQPQHF.

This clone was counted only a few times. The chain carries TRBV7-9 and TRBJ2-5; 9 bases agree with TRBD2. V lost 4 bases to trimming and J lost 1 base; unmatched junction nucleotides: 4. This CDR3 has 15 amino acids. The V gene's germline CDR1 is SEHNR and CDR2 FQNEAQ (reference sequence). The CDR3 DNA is TGTGCCAGCAGCTCCAATAGCGGGAGCCAAGAGACCCAGTACTTC. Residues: CASSSNSGSQETQYF.

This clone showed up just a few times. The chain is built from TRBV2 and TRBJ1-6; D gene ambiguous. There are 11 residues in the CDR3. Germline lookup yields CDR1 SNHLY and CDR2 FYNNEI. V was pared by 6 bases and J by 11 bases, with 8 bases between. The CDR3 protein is CASSTLTPLHF. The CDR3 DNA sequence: TGTGCCAGCAGCACCCTAACACCCCTCCACTTT.

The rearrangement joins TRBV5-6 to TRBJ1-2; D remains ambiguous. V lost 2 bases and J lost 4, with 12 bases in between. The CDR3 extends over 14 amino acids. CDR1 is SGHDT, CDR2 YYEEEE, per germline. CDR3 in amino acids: CASSLESLGYGYTF. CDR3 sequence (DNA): TGTGCCAGCAGCTTAGAGAGTCTTGGCTATGGCTACACCTTC.

CDR3 sequence (DNA): TGTGCCAGCCGGCCCGGGACAGGGGTTAGCAATCAGCCCCAGCATTTT. This codes for CASRPGTGVSNQPQHF. The V call is TRBV2, the J call TRBJ1-5; 10 bases match TRBD1. The CDR3 consists of 16 residues. Germline CDR1 is SNHLY and CDR2 is FYNNEI. The V and J ends lost 8 bases and 0 bases, in that order; junction bases with no gene match: 7.

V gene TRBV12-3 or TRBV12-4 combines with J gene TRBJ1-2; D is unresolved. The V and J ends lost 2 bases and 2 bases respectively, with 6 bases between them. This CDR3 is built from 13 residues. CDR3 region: CASSLKLNYGYTF. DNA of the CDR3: TGTGCCAGCAGTTTAAAACTGAACTATGGCTACACCTTC.

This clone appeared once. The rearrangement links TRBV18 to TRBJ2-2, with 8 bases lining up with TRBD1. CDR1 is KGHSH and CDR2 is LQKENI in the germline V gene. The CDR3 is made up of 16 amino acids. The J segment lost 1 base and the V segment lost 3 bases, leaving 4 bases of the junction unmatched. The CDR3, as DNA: TGTGCCAGCTCACCCGCCGGGACAGGGAACACCGGGGAGCTGTTTTTT. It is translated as CASSPAGTGNTGELFF.

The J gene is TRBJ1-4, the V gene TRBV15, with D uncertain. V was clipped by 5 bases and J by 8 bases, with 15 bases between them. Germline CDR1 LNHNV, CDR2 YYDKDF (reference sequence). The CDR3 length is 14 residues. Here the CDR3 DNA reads TGTGCCACCAGCCTTATCCCTGACGGGGAAAAACTGTTTTTT. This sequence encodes CATSLIPDGEKLFF.

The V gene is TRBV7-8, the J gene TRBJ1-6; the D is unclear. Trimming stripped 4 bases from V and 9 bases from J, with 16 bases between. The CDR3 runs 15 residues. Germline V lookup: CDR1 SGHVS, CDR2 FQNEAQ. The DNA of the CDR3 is TGTGCCAGCAGCTCTGGCCGGGGAAGCGGTTCACCCCTCCACTTT. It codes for CASSSGRGSGSPLHF.

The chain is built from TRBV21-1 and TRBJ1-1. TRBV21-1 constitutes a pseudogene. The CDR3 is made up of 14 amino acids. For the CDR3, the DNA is TGTGCCAGCAGCGCGGCGGGGATGAACACTGAAGCTTTCTTT. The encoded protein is CASSAAGMNTEAFF.